This T cell receptor beta chain comes out of a study of blood T cell repertoires in COVID-19. Study background: Nucleic acid was either cDNA or gDNA, and it came from T cells, B-cell-depleted T cells, or PBMCs.

CDR1 is LGHNA, CDR2 YNFKEQ, per germline. The ends lost 1 base at V and 3 bases at J; junction bases unmatched: 9. This CDR3 region has 18 residues. In the original analysis: Reference gene primer amplification gave nucleated cell count estimates. Some clones are missing from TCRdb's copy, which holds only in-frame ones; the method was immunoSEQ multiplex PCR. V, J and clone size are taken as reported in that table, and D and trimming were inferred from the DNA itself. The sample contains about 99,000 clones, 80% to 90% of which appear only once. Sequences were obtained from peripheral blood. This TCR derives from an elderly man with COVID-19, enrolled during active disease. The chain recombines TRBV4-2 with TRBJ2-7; 13 positions agree with TRBD2. DNA for the CDR3: TGTGCCAGCAGCCAAGTCAGGGGACTAGCGGGATCCTTCTACGAGCAGTACTTC. Translated: CASSQVRGLAGSFYEQYF.